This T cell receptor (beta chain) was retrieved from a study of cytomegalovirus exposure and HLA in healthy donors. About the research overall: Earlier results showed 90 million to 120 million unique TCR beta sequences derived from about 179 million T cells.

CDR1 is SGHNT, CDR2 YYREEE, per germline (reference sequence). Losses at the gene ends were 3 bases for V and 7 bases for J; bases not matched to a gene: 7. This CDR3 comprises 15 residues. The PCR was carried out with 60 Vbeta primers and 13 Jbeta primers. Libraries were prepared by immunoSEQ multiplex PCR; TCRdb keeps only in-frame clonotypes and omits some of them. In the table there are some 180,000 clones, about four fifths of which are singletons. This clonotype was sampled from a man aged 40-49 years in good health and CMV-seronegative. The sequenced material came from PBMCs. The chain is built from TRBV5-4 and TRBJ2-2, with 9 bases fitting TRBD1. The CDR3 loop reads CASSSGDRVSGELFF. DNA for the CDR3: TGTGCCAGCAGCTCCGGGGACAGGGTGAGCGGGGAGCTGTTTTTT. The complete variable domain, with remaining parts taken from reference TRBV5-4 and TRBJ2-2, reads ETGVTQSPTHLIKTRGQQVTLRCSSQSGHNTVSWYQQALGQGPQFIFQYYREEENGRGNFPPRFSGLQFPNYSSELNVNALELDDSALYLCASSSGDRVSGELFFGEGSRLTVL.